The present entry profiles one T cell receptor (beta chain) with its context. Sequencing used immunoSEQ multiplex PCR; TCRdb keeps in-frame clones, though not all of them. The repertoire holds roughly 190,000 clones, with roughly 82% as singletons. Trimming at V came to 2 bases and at J to 3 bases, leaving 6 bases not matched to a gene. CDR1 and CDR2 from the germline V gene are SGHNT and YYREEE (reference sequence). This CDR3 region has 15 residues. This entry belongs to a study of blood T cell repertoires in COVID-19. Study summary: PBMCs, B-cell-depleted T cells, or T cells were the source of the cDNA or gDNA that made up the material.

Individuals aged roughly 18 to 95 years were recruited from approximately 22 US areas. Donors were grouped by their self-reported clinical history. Either two negative PCRs, clearance, or symptom resolution qualified Cohort 3 donors as recovered. Material: PBMCs or T cells enriched from blood (not recorded which). The J gene is TRBJ2-7, the V gene TRBV5-4; 9 bases line up with TRBD1. This TCR derives from a man in his forties or fifties who had recovered from COVID-19. The CDR3 is CASSLSGQGIYEQYF. The CDR3 coding sequence is TGTGCCAGCAGCTTATCCGGACAGGGGATCTACGAGCAGTACTTC.